This TCR beta chain was recorded in a study of human T cells and chemical hapten exposure. The study's findings and limits: Controls had significantly fewer large CDR3 similarity clusters than were formed by expanded TCRs.

Comment on this clonotype: What it binds is not known.

From the RACE reads, TCRdb called clonotypes with MiXCR, one entry per CDR3 protein. In the table there are some 150,000 distinct CDR3 sequences, about 11% of which are singletons. Time point noted: patch test 2, 6 weeks after DPC sensitization. Treatment in this sample: therapeutic diphenylcyclopropenone sensitization with weekly scalp DPC. Specimen: whole blood, collected in connection with sensitization to the hapten diphenylcyclopropenone (DPC). This sequence was found in a woman between 50 and 59 years old with alopecia areata. Some clones in this sample may be carry-over from other donors' samples.

The CDR3 DNA sequence: TGCGCCAGCAGCTGGACCCCCCAGGGGGCTTACGAGCAGTACTTC. Amino acid sequence: CASSWTPQGAYEQYF. The chain employs TRBV5-1 and TRBJ2-7; 8 bases fit TRBD1. The germline gives CDR1 SGHRS, CDR2 YFSETQ. CDR3 size: 15 residues. V was pared by 3 bases and J by 4 bases, with 9 bases of the junction left unmatched.